The clone carrying this T cell receptor (beta chain) was found a few times. As yet, its antigen is unknown. This sample is drawn from a study of human T cells and chemical hapten exposure. At the level of the study: Small discrepancies in pooled library volume mainly accounted for the varying TCR yields per sample. Study-wide results and caveats: There was a positive correlation between PT1 expanded TCR counts and patch test score.

TCRdb itself ran the RACE reads through MiXCR, one entry per CDR3 protein. The table includes 180,000 or so distinct CDR3 sequences, roughly 15% detected once. Time point reported: patch test 1, 2 weeks after DPC sensitization. The treatment denotes: therapeutic diphenylcyclopropenone sensitization with weekly scalp DPC. This TCR was recovered from a woman aged 25 to 39 with alopecia areata. Some clones in this sample may be carry-over from other donors' samples. The source was whole blood, collected in connection with sensitization to the hapten diphenylcyclopropenone (DPC).

Here the CDR3 DNA reads TGCAGTGCTAGAGATAAGGGGGACTACTACTATAATTCACCCCTCCACTTT. It translates to CSARDKGDYYYNSPLHF. The gene calls are TRBV20-1 and TRBJ1-6; a weak D match, TRBD1 (6 bases). CDR1 is DFQATT and CDR2 is SNEGSKA in the germline V gene (reference sequence). This CDR3 is 17 amino acids long. Trimming stripped 0 bases from V and 3 bases from J, with 15 bases between.